These 4 T cell receptor beta chains originate from one sample sequenced in a study of T-cell reconstitution after alpha-beta-depleted transplantation in children. The TCRbeta library was prepared with unique molecular identifiers. TCRdb independently ran MiXCR on the PCR reads; one entry per CDR3 protein. The data contain roughly 70,000 distinct CDR3 sequences, 4% to 5% of them singletons. The material sequenced was PBMCs, mostly from graft donor cells, taken 180 days after TCRalphabeta/CD19-depleted stem cell transplant. All receptors derive from a boy younger than two who had a stem cell transplant for acute myeloid leukemia, so the T cells may come from the graft donor.

This clonotype has ten or more counts. This chain connects TRBV7-3 to TRBJ2-1; D perhaps matches TRBD2 (7 bases). The CDR3 consists of 15 residues. Between the trimmed V and J ends, which lost 5 bases and 9 bases, there was a span of 20 bases. The germline CDR1 and CDR2 sequences are SGHTA and FQGTGA. The CDR3 region is CASSPRGGAWSEQFF. CDR3 nucleotide sequence: TGTGCCAGCAGCCCTAGGGGGGGGGCCTGGAGTGAGCAGTTCTTC.

This clonotype was recorded many times. V usage is TRBV9 and J usage is TRBJ2-1; 12 bases are shared with TRBD2. From germline, CDR1 is SGDLS and CDR2 YYNGEE. V was clipped by 4 bases and J by 5 bases; unmatched bases: 10. CDR3 size: 17 residues. The CDR3 loop reads CASSPRMRLAGDNEQFF. In nucleotides, the CDR3 is TGTGCCAGCAGCCCGCGTATGCGACTAGCGGGGGACAATGAGCAGTTCTTC.

This clonotype was observed many times. This chain links TRBV20-1 with TRBJ2-4, with D perhaps TRBD1 (6 bases). The germline V and J ends were trimmed by 5 bases and 10 bases, with 18 bases remaining between them. The germline CDR1 and CDR2 sequences are DFQATT and SNEGSKA (reference sequence). CDR3 size: 13 residues. CDR3 in amino acids: CSAPSTGMEIQYF. CDR3 nucleotide sequence: TGCAGTGCTCCTTCCACAGGGATGGAGATTCAGTACTTC.

On this clonotype: A much larger clone differs from this one at a single base, so this may be a read error. V and J are TRBV7-2 and TRBJ2-7; D gene unclear. Germline values: CDR1 SGHTA, CDR2 FQGNSA. The CDR3 length is 13 residues. CDR3 sequence: CASSLLVTYVQYF. The CDR3 nucleotides read TGTGCCAGCAGCCTTCTGGTGACCTACGTGCAGTACTTC. The complete variable domain, with remaining parts taken from reference TRBV7-2 and TRBJ2-7, reads GAGVSQSPSNKVTEKGKDVELRCDPISGHTALYWYRQSLGQGLEFLIYFQGNSAPDKSGLPSDRFSAERTGGSVSTLTIQRTQQEDSAVYLCASSLLVTYVQYFGPGTRLTVT.